Each of the 19 T cell receptor beta chains below was sequenced from the same sample in a study of T-cell memory formation after mild COVID-19. TCRdb re-called the 5' RACE reads with MiXCR, one entry per CDR3 protein. Of more than 250,000 distinct CDR3 sequences listed, around 15% are singletons. Specimen: PBMCs or a T cell subset sorted from them (not recorded which). All receptors derive from a man aged 18-30 years who had mild COVID-19 (a few samples of this study predate the infection). Cell type and time point are not known.

This clonotype showed up just a few times. CDR3 DNA: TGTGCCAGCACCTTAAACCTCAGGGAGGTAAATGGCTACACCTTC. This gives the protein CASTLNLREVNGYTF. V and J are TRBV28 and TRBJ1-2, with a possible D match to TRBD1 (5 bases). Trimming removed 7 bases from V and 6 bases from J, with 21 bases in between. The length of the CDR3 is 15 residues. Germline assignment: CDR1 MDHEN and CDR2 SYDVKM.

V is TRBV6-5 and J is TRBJ2-5; no definite D call. Per the germline V gene, CDR1 is MNHEY and CDR2 is SVGAGI. This CDR3 spans 13 amino acids. Trimming removed 2 bases from V and 4 bases from J, with 8 bases in between. CDR3 sequence: CASSYGARETQYF. In DNA, the CDR3 is TGTGCCAGCAGTTACGGCGCTCGAGAGACCCAGTACTTC.

The V and J genes are TRBV6-6 and TRBJ2-1; possibly TRBD1 for D (6 bases). CDR3 length equals 13 residues. CDR1 and CDR2 from the germline V gene are MNHNY and SVGAGI (reference sequence). V lost 7 bases and J lost 3, with 10 bases in between. CDR3 residues: CASTQGYYNEQFF. DNA of the CDR3: TGTGCCAGCACACAGGGATACTACAATGAGCAGTTCTTC.

This clonotype was found many times. V is TRBV7-2 and J is TRBJ2-7; the D gene is possibly TRBD2 (5 bases). The CDR3 runs 13 residues. Germline assignment: CDR1 SGHTA and CDR2 FQGNSA. V was clipped by 3 bases and J by 4 bases, with 10 bases between them. The chain's CDR3 is CASSLQPGYEQYV. The DNA of the CDR3 is TGTGCCAGCAGCTTGCAGCCGGGGTACGAGCAGTACGTC.

This chain joins TRBV5-6 and TRBJ2-6; D ambiguous. Germline V lookup: CDR1 SGHDT, CDR2 YYEEEE. The CDR3 totals 14 residues. V was cut by 4 bases and J by 0 bases, with 5 bases left in between. Here the CDR3 DNA reads TGTGCCAGCAGCCGGGCCTCTGGGGCCAACGTCCTGACTTTC. It encodes CASSRASGANVLTF. Together with reference TRBV5-6 and TRBJ2-6, the CDR3 gives the full variable domain: DAGVTQSPTHLIKTRGQQVTLRCSPKSGHDTVSWYQQALGQGPQFIFQYYEEEERQRGNFPDRFSGHQFPNYSSELNVNALLLGDSALYLCASSRASGANVLTFGAGSRLTVL.

This clonotype was detected many times. The gene calls are TRBV6-5 and TRBJ2-7; D perhaps matches TRBD2 (6 bases). CDR3 length: 15 amino acids. V was trimmed by 0 bases and J by 2 bases, leaving 11 bases between them. CDR1 and CDR2 (germline): MNHEY, SVGAGI. The CDR3 reads CASSYSGGSPYEQYF. Here the CDR3 DNA reads TGTGCCAGCAGTTACTCGGGAGGTTCCCCCTACGAGCAGTACTTC.

Notes on this clonotype: It may be a read error: a sequence one base away is much more abundant. CDR3 region: CASSPGTSDEQLF. The CDR3 nucleotides read TGTGCCAGCAGTCCTGGGACGTCGGATGAGCAGTTATTC. The V gene is TRBV7-3, the J gene TRBJ2-1; either TRBD1 or TRBD2 may supply D (5 bases each). Germline values: CDR1 SGHTA, CDR2 FQGTGA. This CDR3 is built from 13 residues.

The gene calls are TRBV9 and TRBJ2-3; weak D call: TRBD2 (5 bases). CDR3 size: 17 residues. Germline V gene lookup returns CDR1 SGDLS and CDR2 YYNGEE. V lost 0 bases and J 4 bases, leaving 18 bases between the germline ends. The CDR3 sequence: CASSVASWRAEADTQYF. For the CDR3, the DNA is TGTGCCAGCAGCGTAGCTAGTTGGCGGGCGGAGGCAGATACGCAGTATTTT. The whole variable domain, filled in from reference TRBV9 and TRBJ2-3, reads DSGVTQTPKHLITATGQRVTLRCSPRSGDLSVYWYQQSLDQGLQFLIQYYNGEERAKGNILERFSAQQFPDLHSELNLSSLELGDSALYFCASSVASWRAEADTQYFGPGTRLTVL.

This clonotype showed up many times. The J gene is TRBJ2-7, the V gene TRBV4-1, with 11 bases matching TRBD2. Germline V gives CDR1 MGHRA, CDR2 YSYEKL. Losses at the gene ends were 3 bases for V and 6 bases for J; bases not matched to a gene: 1. The CDR3 sequence is 13 residues long. CDR3 loop: CASSQLAGGEQYV. In nucleotides, the CDR3 is TGCGCCAGCAGCCAGCTAGCGGGGGGCGAGCAGTACGTC.

This chain uses TRBV6-2 or TRBV6-3 with TRBJ2-2, with D unclear. The CDR3 sequence is 12 residues long. The germline V gene has CDR1 MNHEY and CDR2 SVGEGT. The V end lost 10 bases, the J end lost 6 bases, and 12 bases lay between the germline ends. The CDR3 sequence: CATIRVPGELFF. The DNA of the CDR3 is TGTGCCACCATCCGGGTACCCGGGGAGCTGTTTTTT.

This clonotype was seen only a few times. This chain uses TRBV5-5 with TRBJ1-4, with D maybe TRBD1 (5 bases). This CDR3 spans 16 amino acids. Germline loops: CDR1 SGHKS, CDR2 YYEKEE (reference sequence). The ends were cut back, 4 bases at V and 8 bases at J, with 21 bases in the middle. The CDR3 bases are TGTGCCAGCAGCCTGGGGGGGAGCAGGATTGGGGAAAAACTGTTTTTT. It translates to CASSLGGSRIGEKLFF.

This clonotype has ten or more counts. V and J are TRBV7-3 and TRBJ1-1, with TRBD1 identical over 7 bases. J gave up 11 bases and V 3 bases, and 9 bases lay outside the gene matches. Germline CDR1 reads SGHTA; CDR2 reads FQGTGA. This CDR3 spans 13 amino acids. DNA of the CDR3: TGTGCCAGCAGCTTGGTGGAGGGGGCGCATGCTTTCTTT. Protein product: CASSLVEGAHAFF.

CDR3 amino acids: CASSPDGIQGRTEAFF. The CDR3 coding sequence is TGTGCCAGCAGCCCCGACGGGATCCAGGGGAGGACTGAAGCTTTCTTT. This rearrangement joins TRBV7-2 to TRBJ1-1, with a weak D call TRBD1 (6 bases). Germline CDR1 and CDR2: SGHTA and FQGNSA. This CDR3 contains 16 residues. V shed 5 bases and J shed 5 bases, with 21 bases lying between them.

This chain joins TRBV6-5 and TRBJ2-1; 10 bases map to TRBD2. Germline CDR1 and CDR2: MNHEY and SVGAGI. This CDR3 is built from 16 residues. The V segment lost 6 bases and the J segment 7 bases; nucleotides outside the gene matches: 12. The CDR3 bases are TGTGCCAGCAGCCCTAGCGGGGGAAGAGAACTGAATGAGCAGTTCTTC. It translates to CASSPSGGRELNEQFF.

This clonotype has only a few counts. The rearrangement links TRBV21-1 to TRBJ1-5; the table's TRBD1 call for D was not verified on the DNA. TRBV21-1 is termed a pseudogene. The CDR3 is 17 amino acids. In nucleotides, the CDR3 is TGTGCCAGCAGCAAAGCGCAAGGGACAGGAGGAAATCAGCCCCAGCATTTT. Translated: CASSKAQGTGGNQPQHF.

This clonotype was detected many times. J is TRBJ2-6 and V is TRBV5-6, with unresolved D. This CDR3 is built from 14 residues. From germline, CDR1 is SGHDT and CDR2 YYEEEE. Trimming pared 2 bases from V and 5 bases from J, leaving 8 bases between. CDR3 sequence (DNA): TGTGCCAGCAGCTTATGGGGTTGGGCCAACGTCCTGACTTTC. Amino acid sequence: CASSLWGWANVLTF.

Here the CDR3 reads CASSLASGSSSEQYF. The CDR3 DNA follows: TGTGCCAGCAGCTTGGCTAGCGGGTCCTCTTCCGAGCAGTACTTC. The chain has TRBV11-2 and TRBJ2-7, with TRBD2 matching 8 bases. Germline lookup yields CDR1 SGHAT and CDR2 FQNNGV. There are 15 residues in the CDR3. The V and J ends lost 3 bases and 6 bases, in that order; junction bases with no gene match: 10.

This chain connects TRBV5-1 to TRBJ2-2; 11 bases fit TRBD2. V dropped 0 bases and J dropped 7; count of bases not matched to a gene: 5. The CDR3 covers 16 residues. Germline V gives CDR1 SGHRS, CDR2 YFSETQ. The DNA for the CDR3 is TGCGCCAGCAGCTTGGAGGGGACTAGCGGAAGCGGGGAGCTGTTTTTT. Translated, it gives CASSLEGTSGSGELFF.

There are a few counts of this clonotype. The chain joins TRBV5-1 to TRBJ2-5, with a possible D match to TRBD2 (5 bases). Germline V CDR1 and CDR2: SGHRS, YFSETQ. The CDR3 consists of 15 residues. The V end lost 0 bases, the J end lost 4 bases, and 13 bases lay between the germline ends. The CDR3 loop reads CASSLAVGEGETQYF. The DNA of the CDR3 is TGCGCCAGCAGCTTGGCAGTCGGTGAGGGAGAGACCCAGTACTTC.